A few counts support the clone carrying this TCR beta chain. What it binds is unknown. The data were obtained in a study of identical twins. Study findings and constraints: Sequences that were beta out-of-frame showed weaker excess twin sharing.

The V gene's germline CDR1 is SGHTA and CDR2 FQGTGA. The CDR3 covers 19 residues. V dropped 5 bases and J dropped 8; count of bases not matched to a gene: 19. One entry per CDR3 protein, called by TCRdb with MiXCR from the 5' RACE reads. Here the sample spans under 300,000 distinct CDR3 sequences, about 8.9% being singletons. A further study also used this sample, focusing on yellow fever vaccine responses in identical twins.

Input material: CD8+ T cells sorted from blood. The sequence was collected from a woman aged 18 to 35 in good health. This chain uses TRBV7-3 with TRBJ2-1; TRBD2 aligns across 12 bases. The CDR3 is CASSNPEEASGGAGDEQFF. The DNA of the CDR3 is TGTGCCAGCAGCAACCCCGAGGAGGCTAGCGGGGGGGCCGGTGATGAGCAGTTCTTC.